This section outlines one T cell receptor (beta chain) sequence together with its context. Its cognate antigen is unknown. Amplification of TCR beta CDR3 regions used RNA as the template. RT-PCR in the first round (using the HTBI primer set) targeted the TCR CDR3. TCRdb fed the multiplex PCR reads into MiXCR, producing one record per CDR3 protein. Of hundreds of thousands of distinct CDR3 sequences listed, 35% are singletons. The germline V gene encodes CDR1 ENHRY and CDR2 SYGVKD. The length of the CDR3 is 12 residues. Hyperthyroidism, newly diagnosed and lasting under 2 months, affected patients aged 18 to 65. Exclusion followed for patients with uncontrolled infection, other autoimmune disease, pregnancy or lactation. This specimen comes from a study of T cells in Graves' hyperthyroidism and ophthalmopathy. Whole-study results and caveats: Most thyroid clonotypes with frequency above 0.001 were detected in blood. In simple terms, a model built on 13 V-J features told ophthalmopathy apart from stable hyperthyroidism.

Sequenced sample: blood. The chain joins TRBV10-3 to TRBJ2-7; 8 bases fit TRBD2. The end of the DNA aligns better with TRBJ2-1, so the J call may be wrong. The origin of this receptor is a woman in her forties with Graves' hyperthyroidism. The CDR3 DNA follows: TGTGCCATCTGGCGGGGGGAAAATGAGCAGTTCTTC. Protein sequence: CAIWRGENEQFF.